Listed below are T cell receptor beta chains from one sample, sequenced in a study of T cells after yellow fever vaccination. TCRdb recomputed calls from the 5' RACE reads with MiXCR, one row per CDR3 protein. The sample lists approximately 550,000 distinct CDR3 sequences, 15% to 20% occurring once. Sample: PBMCs, taken 15 days after the yellow fever booster vaccination. The source of these receptors is a man younger than 40 who received the YFV17D yellow fever vaccine. Both conserved end residues are part of each CDR3. A D gene is named only where the DNA matches it firmly. Some rows have no size entry. The others give once, few or many, or a class for an expanded clone.

11	TRBJ2-1	-	-	TRBV3-1	CASSYASAQFF	TGTGCCAGCAGCTACGCTTCGGCGCAGTTCTTC
12	TRBJ2-3	-	-	TRBV7-9	CANRPMGDTQYF	TGTGCCAACCGCCCTATGGGAGATACGCAGTATTTT
12	TRBJ2-4	-	-	TRBV20-1	CSARDGVDIQYF	TGCAGTGCTAGAGACGGGGTGGACATTCAGTACTTC
14	TRBJ2-7	TRBD2	-	TRBV20-1	CSARARTSGYEQYF	TGCAGTGCTAGAGCCCGGACTAGCGGCTACGAGCAGTACTTC
13	TRBJ2-7	-	-	TRBV7-2	CASSVGNSYEQYF	TGTGCCAGCAGCGTCGGGAATTCCTACGAGCAGTACTTC
15	TRBJ2-3	-	-	TRBV7-8	CASSLGRWGTDTQYF	TGTGCCAGCAGCTTAGGGCGGTGGGGCACAGATACGCAGTATTTT
18	TRBJ2-1	TRBD2	-	TRBV29-1	CSVAYRLKEPAGDNEQFF	TGCAGCGTGGCCTATCGCCTCAAGGAGCCCGCGGGGGACAATGAGCAGTTCTTC
13	TRBJ1-5	-	few	TRBV7-2	CASSSGGLQPQHF	TGTGCCAGCAGCTCGGGAGGGCTTCAGCCCCAGCATTTT
14	TRBJ2-3	-	few	TRBV12-3/TRBV12-4	CASSFTGPTDTQYF	TGTGCCAGCAGTTTTACAGGACCCACCGATACGCAGTATTTT
11	TRBJ2-1	-	few	TRBV7-9	CASSSEFGQFF	TGTGCCAGCAGCTCAGAGTTCGGGCAGTTCTTC